This T cell receptor (beta chain) originates from a study of T cells after yellow fever vaccination. Study summary: Those fractions that held only low numbers of cells were prepared using the SMART-Seq v4 Ultra Low Input RNA kit.

The sample holds many counts of this clonotype. Its antigen remains unknown. Germline CDR1 and CDR2: MNHEY and SMNVEV (reference sequence). V lost 1 base, J lost 1 base, and 4 bases lay in between. CDR3 length: 13 residues. Study-wide points: Post-booster repertoires contained most primary-vaccination clones again (roughly 96% CD4, approximately 88% CD8). Clonotypes appearing in both CD4 and CD8 compartments existed, and their share was small.

Making TCR cDNA involved 5'RACE template switching, which added UMIs and a universal primer site. TCRdb analysed the 5' RACE reads with MiXCR anew, one entry per CDR3 protein. The sample lists some 670,000 distinct CDR3 sequences, over 9% occurring once. This chain links TRBV27 with TRBJ2-5, with D unclear. Sequenced here: PBMCs, sampled on the day of the yellow fever booster vaccination. The sequence came from a man aged 25 to 40 who received the YFV17D yellow fever vaccine. The CDR3 DNA reads as TGTGCCAGCAGTTTATGGGGCCAAGAGACCCAGTACTTC. Translated: CASSLWGQETQYF.